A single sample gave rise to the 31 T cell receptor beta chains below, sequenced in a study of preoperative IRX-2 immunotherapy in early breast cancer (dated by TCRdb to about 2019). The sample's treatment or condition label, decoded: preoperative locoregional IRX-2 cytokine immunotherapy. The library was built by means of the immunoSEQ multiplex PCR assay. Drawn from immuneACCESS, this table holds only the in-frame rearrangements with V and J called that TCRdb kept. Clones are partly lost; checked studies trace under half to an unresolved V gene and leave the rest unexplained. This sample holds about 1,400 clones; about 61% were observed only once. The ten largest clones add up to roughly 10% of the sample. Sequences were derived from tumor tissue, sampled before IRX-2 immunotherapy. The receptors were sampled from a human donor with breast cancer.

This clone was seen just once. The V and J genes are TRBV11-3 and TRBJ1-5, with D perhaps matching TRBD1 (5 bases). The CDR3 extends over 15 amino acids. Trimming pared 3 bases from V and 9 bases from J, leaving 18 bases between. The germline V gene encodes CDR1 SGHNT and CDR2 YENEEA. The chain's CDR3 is CASSFLGVLRWPQHF. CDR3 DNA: TGTGCCAGCAGCTTTTTAGGGGTCCTCCGGTGGCCCCAGCATTTT.

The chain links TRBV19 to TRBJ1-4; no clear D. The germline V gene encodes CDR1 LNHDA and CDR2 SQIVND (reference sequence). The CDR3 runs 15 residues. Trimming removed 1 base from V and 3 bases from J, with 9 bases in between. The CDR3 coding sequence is TGTGCCAGTAGTATAGGGTCCAGGCCTAATGAAAAACTGTTTTTT. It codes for CASSIGSRPNEKLFF.

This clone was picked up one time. CDR3 in amino acids: CASSPGWASGPQETQYF. The DNA of the CDR3 is TGTGCCAGCAGCCCCGGGTGGGCTAGCGGGCCCCAAGAGACCCAGTACTTC. V usage is TRBV11-3 and J usage is TRBJ2-5; TRBD2 matches at 8 bases. Trimming cost V 5 bases and J 1 base; bases outside gene matches: 12. CDR3 size: 17 residues. Germline V CDR1 and CDR2: SGHNT, YENEEA.

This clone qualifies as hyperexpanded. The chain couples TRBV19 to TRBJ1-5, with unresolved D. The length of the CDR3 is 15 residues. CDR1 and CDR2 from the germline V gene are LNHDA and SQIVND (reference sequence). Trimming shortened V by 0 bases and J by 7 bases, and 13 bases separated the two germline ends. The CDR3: CASSIDGRTRQPQHF. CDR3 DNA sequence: TGTGCCAGTAGTATAGACGGAAGGACCCGGCAGCCCCAGCATTTT.

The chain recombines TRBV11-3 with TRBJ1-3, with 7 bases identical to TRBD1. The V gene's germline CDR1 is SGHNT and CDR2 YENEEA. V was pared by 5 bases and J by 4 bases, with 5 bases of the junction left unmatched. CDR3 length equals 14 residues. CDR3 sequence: CASSLGTVGNTIYF. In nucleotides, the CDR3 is TGTGCCAGCAGCCTCGGGACAGTAGGAAACACCATATATTTT.

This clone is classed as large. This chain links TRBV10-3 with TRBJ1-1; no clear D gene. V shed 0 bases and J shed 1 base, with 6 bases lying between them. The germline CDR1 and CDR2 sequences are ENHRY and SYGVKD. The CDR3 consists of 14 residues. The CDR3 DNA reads TGTGCCATCAGTGAGTCCCGGACGAACACTGAAGCTTTCTTT. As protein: CAISESRTNTEAFF.

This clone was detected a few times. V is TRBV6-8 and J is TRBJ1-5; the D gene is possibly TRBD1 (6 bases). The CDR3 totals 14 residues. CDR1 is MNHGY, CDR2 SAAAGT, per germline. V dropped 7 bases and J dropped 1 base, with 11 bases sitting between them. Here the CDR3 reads CASITGSSNQPQHF. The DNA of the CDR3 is TGTGCCAGCATTACAGGGTCCAGCAATCAGCCCCAGCATTTT.

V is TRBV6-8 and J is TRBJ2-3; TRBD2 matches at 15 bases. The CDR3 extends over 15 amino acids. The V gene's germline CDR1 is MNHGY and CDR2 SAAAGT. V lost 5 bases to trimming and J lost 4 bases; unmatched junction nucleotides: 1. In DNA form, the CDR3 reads TGTGCCAGCAGTGGACTAGCGGGGGGGCCAGATACGCAGTATTTT. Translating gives CASSGLAGGPDTQYF.

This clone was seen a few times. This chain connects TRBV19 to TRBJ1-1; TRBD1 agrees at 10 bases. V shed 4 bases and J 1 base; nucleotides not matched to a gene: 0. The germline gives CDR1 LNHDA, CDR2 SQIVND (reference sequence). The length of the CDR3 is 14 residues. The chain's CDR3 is CASSRQGANTEAFF. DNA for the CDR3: TGTGCCAGTAGTAGACAGGGGGCGAACACTGAAGCTTTCTTT.

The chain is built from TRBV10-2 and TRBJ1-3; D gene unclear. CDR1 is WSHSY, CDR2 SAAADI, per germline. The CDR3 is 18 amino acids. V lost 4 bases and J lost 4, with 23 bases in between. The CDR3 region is CASSGPIAREIPGNTIYF. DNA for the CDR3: TGCGCCAGCAGTGGGCCGATAGCTCGAGAGATCCCCGGAAACACCATATATTTT.

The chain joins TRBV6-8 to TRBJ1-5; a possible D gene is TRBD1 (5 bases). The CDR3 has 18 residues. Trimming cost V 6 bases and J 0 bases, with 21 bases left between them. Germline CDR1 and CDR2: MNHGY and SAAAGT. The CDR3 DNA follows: TGTGCCAGCAGGCCGGGGGGGTCCCGACCCTTTAGCAATCAGCCCCAGCATTTT. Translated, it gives CASRPGGSRPFSNQPQHF.

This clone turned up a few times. CDR3 protein: CASSPRELFRTGELFF. The CDR3 region has the DNA TGTGCCAGCAGCCCTAGGGAACTTTTTCGGACCGGGGAGCTGTTTTTT. V is TRBV11-3 and J is TRBJ2-2; no definite D call. Germline V CDR1 and CDR2: SGHNT, YENEEA. Trimming stripped 5 bases from V and 5 bases from J, with 18 bases between. This CDR3 has 16 amino acids.

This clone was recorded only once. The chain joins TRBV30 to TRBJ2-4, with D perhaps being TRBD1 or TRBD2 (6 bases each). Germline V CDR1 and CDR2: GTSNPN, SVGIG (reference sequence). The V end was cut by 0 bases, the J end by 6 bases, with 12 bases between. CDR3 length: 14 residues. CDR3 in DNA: TGTGCCTGGAGTGTAGGGGGGACCCTAAACATTCAGTACTTC. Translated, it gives CAWSVGGTLNIQYF.

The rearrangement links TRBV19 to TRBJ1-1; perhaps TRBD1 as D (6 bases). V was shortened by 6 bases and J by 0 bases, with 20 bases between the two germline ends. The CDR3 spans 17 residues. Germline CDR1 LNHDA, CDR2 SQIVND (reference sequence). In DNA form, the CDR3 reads TGTGCCAGTAGCCAAACAATGGGGGGGGCGGTGAACACTGAAGCTTTCTTT. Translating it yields CASSQTMGGAVNTEAFF.

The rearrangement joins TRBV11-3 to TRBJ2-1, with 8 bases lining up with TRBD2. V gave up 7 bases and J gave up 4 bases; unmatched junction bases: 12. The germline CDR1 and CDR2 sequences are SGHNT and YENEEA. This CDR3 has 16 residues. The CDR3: CASTPLGSGVYNEQFF. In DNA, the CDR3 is TGTGCCAGCACCCCCCTAGGTAGCGGGGTTTACAATGAGCAGTTCTTC.

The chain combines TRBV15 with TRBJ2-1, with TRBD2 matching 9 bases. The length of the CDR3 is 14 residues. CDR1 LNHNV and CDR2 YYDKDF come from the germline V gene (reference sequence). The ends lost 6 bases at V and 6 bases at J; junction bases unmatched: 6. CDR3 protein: CATRARRGGNEQFF. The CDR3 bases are TGTGCCACCAGAGCCCGGCGGGGGGGCAATGAGCAGTTCTTC.

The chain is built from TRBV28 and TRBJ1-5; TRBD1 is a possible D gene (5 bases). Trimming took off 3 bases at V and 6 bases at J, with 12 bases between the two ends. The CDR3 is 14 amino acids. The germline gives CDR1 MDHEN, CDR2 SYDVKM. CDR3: CASSFGGGSQPQHF. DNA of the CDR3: TGTGCCAGCAGTTTTGGGGGAGGGAGTCAGCCCCAGCATTTT.

CDR3 loop: CASSLDPGVSYGYTF. CDR3 coding DNA: TGTGCCAGCAGCTTAGATCCAGGGGTCTCATATGGCTACACCTTC. The chain uses TRBV11-3 and TRBJ1-2; possible D gene TRBD1, 6 bases. This CDR3 comprises 15 residues. Trimming shortened V by 0 bases and J by 5 bases, and 13 bases separated the two germline ends. CDR1 and CDR2 from the germline V gene are SGHNT and YENEEA.

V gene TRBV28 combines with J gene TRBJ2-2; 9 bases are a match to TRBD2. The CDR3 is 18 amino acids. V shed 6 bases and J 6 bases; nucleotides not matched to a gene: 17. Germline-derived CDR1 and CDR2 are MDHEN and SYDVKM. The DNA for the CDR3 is TGTGCCAGCAGATCCAACCCCTCCCAGCGGGGGGCATCCGGGGAGCTGTTTTTT. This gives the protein CASRSNPSQRGASGELFF.

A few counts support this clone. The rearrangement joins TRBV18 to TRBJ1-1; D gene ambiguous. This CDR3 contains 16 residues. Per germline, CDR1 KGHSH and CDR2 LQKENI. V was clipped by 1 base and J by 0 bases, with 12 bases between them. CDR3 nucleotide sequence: TGTGCCAGCTCACCACAGTCCCCGGATATGAACACTGAAGCTTTCTTT. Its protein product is CASSPQSPDMNTEAFF.

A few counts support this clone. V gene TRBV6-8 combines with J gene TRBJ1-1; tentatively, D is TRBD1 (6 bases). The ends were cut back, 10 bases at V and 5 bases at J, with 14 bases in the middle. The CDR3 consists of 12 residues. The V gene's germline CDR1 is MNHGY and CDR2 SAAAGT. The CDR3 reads CATRGQLTEAFF. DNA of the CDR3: TGTGCCACCAGGGGACAATTGACTGAAGCTTTCTTT.

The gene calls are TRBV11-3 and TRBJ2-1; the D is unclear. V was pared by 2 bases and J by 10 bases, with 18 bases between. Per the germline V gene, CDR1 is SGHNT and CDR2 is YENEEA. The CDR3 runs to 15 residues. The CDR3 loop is CASSLFGGSGGEQFF. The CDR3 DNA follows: TGTGCCAGCAGCTTATTCGGTGGGTCAGGCGGCGAGCAGTTCTTC.

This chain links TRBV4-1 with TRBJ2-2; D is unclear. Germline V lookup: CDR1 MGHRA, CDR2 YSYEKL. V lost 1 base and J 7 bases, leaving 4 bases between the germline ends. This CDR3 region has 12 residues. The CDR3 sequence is CASSQGGGELFF. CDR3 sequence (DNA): TGCGCCAGCAGCCAAGGAGGCGGGGAGCTGTTTTTT.

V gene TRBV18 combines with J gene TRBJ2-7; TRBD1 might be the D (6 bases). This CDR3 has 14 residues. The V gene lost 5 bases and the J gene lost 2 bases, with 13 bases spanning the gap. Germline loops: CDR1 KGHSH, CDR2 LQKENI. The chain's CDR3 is CASSLGGPTYEQYF. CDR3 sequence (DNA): TGTGCCAGCTCATTAGGGGGACCGACCTACGAGCAGTACTTC. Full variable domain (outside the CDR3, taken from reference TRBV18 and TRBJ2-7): NAGVMQNPRHLVRRRGQEARLRCSPMKGHSHVYWYRQLPEEGLKFMVYLQKENIIDESGMPKERFSAEFPKEGPSILRIQQVVRGDSAAYFCASSLGGPTYEQYFGPGTRLTVT.

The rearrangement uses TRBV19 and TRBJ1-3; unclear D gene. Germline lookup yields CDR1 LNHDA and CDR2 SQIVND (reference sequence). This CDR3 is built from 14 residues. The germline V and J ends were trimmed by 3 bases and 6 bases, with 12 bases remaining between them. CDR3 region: CASSIGGGVNTIYF. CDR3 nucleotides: TGTGCCAGTAGTATCGGAGGCGGAGTAAACACCATATATTTT.

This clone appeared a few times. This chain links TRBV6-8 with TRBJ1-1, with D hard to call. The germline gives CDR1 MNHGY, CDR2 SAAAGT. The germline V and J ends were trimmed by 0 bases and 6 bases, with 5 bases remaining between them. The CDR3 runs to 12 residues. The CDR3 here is CASSYSRSEAFF. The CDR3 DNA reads TGTGCCAGCAGTTACTCGCGCTCTGAAGCTTTCTTT.

The CDR3 DNA sequence: TGCGCCAGCATGGGACAGGGGGGATCTGGGGCCAACGTCCTGACTTTC. The encoded protein is CASMGQGGSGANVLTF. The V and J genes are TRBV10-2 and TRBJ2-6; 11 positions match TRBD1. Germline trimming cut 7 bases from V and 1 base from J; bases unmatched to any gene: 3. CDR1 and CDR2 from the germline V gene are WSHSY and SAAADI. The CDR3 length is 16 residues.

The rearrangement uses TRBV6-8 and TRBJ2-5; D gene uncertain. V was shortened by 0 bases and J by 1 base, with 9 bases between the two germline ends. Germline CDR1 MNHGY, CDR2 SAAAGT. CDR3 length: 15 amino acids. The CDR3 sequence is CASSYSTLAQETQYF. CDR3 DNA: TGTGCCAGCAGTTACTCGACACTTGCCCAAGAGACCCAGTACTTC.

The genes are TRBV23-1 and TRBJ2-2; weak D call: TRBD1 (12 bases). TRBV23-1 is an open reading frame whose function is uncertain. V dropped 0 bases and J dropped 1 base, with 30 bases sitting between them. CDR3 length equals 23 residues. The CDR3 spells CASSQSGRDRGLTSGENTGELFF. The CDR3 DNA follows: TGCGCCAGCAGTCAATCGGGACGGGACAGGGGGCTGACTAGCGGGGAGAACACCGGGGAGCTGTTTTTT.

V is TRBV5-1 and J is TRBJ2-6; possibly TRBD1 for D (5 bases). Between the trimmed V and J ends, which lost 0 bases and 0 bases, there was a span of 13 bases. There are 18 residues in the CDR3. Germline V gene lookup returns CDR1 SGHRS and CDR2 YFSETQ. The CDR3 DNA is TGCGCCAGCAGCTTGGTAACAGGCCCAAGCTCTGGGGCCAACGTCCTGACTTTC. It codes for CASSLVTGPSSGANVLTF.

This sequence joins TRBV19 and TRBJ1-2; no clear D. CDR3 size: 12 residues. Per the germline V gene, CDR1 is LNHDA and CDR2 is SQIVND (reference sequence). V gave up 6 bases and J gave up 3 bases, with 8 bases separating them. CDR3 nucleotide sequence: TGTGCCAGTAGGGCCTCTCACTATGGCTACACCTTC. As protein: CASRASHYGYTF. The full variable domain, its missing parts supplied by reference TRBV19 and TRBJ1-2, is DGGITQSPKYLFRKEGQNVTLSCEQNLNHDAMYWYRQDPGQGLRLIYYSQIVNDFQKGDIAEGYSVSREKKESFPLTVTSAQKNPTAFYLCASRASHYGYTFGSGTRLTVV.